This entry lists 7 T cell receptor beta chains sequenced from one sample in a study of cytomegalovirus exposure and HLA in healthy donors. It was with 60 Vbeta and 13 Jbeta primers that the PCR ran. Sequencing was performed with immunoSEQ multiplex PCR; in TCRdb, only in-frame clones are kept and a portion is missing. The sample has hundreds of thousands of clones; about 89% are singletons. The specimen was PBMCs. These receptors all come from a woman younger than 30 in good health and CMV-seronegative.

The V and J genes are TRBV2 and TRBJ2-7, with unresolved D. Deletions cut 7 bases from V and 4 bases from J, with 14 bases between. This CDR3 is 13 amino acids long. Germline CDR1 and CDR2: SNHLY and FYNNEI. The CDR3: CASIAAGGYEQYF. The DNA of the CDR3 is TGTGCCAGCATTGCGGCCGGTGGTTACGAGCAGTACTTC.

Note on this clone: Other DNA sequences in the sample encode the same CDR3. The chain couples TRBV29-1 to TRBJ2-5; 10 nucleotides line up with TRBD1. Germline V gene lookup returns CDR1 SQVTM and CDR2 ANQGSEA. J lost 4 bases, V lost 4 bases, and 0 bases had no gene match. The CDR3 contains 12 residues. CDR3 sequence reads: CSVGQGAETQYF. The CDR3 coding sequence is TGCAGCGTTGGACAGGGGGCAGAGACCCAGTACTTC.

This chain connects TRBV4-2 to TRBJ2-5; TRBD1 aligns across 8 bases. Germline-derived CDR1 and CDR2 are LGHNA and YNFKEQ. There are 15 residues in the CDR3. V lost 5 bases and J lost 5; bases outside the gene matches: 10. CDR3 DNA sequence: TGTGCCAGCAGCGTAGGTCAGGGGGCAATTGAGACCCAGTACTTC. It specifies CASSVGQGAIETQYF.

The CDR3 reads CASSVAPGGYSPGNTIYF. The CDR3 region has the DNA TGTGCCAGCAGCGTAGCCCCAGGCGGGTATAGTCCTGGAAACACCATATATTTT. The chain carries TRBV9 and TRBJ1-3; D is unclear. Germline V CDR1 and CDR2: SGDLS, YYNGEE. Trimming stripped 0 bases from V and 2 bases from J, with 18 bases between. The CDR3 is made up of 18 amino acids. Together with reference TRBV9 and TRBJ1-3, the CDR3 gives the full variable domain: DSGVTQTPKHLITATGQRVTLRCSPRSGDLSVYWYQQSLDQGLQFLIQYYNGEERAKGNILERFSAQQFPDLHSELNLSSLELGDSALYFCASSVAPGGYSPGNTIYFGEGSWLTVV.

As DNA, the CDR3 is TGCGCCAGCAGCTCCCAGGGGGCAGTCGGGGAGCTGTTTTTT. Translation: CASSSQGAVGELFF. This chain connects TRBV5-1 to TRBJ2-2, with 8 bases lining up with TRBD1. The V gene end was trimmed by 3 bases and the J gene end by 7 bases; junction bases not matched to a gene: 5. In germline, CDR1 is SGHRS, CDR2 YFSETQ. This CDR3 is built from 14 residues.

The chain carries TRBV4-3 and TRBJ1-3, with TRBD2 identical over 7 bases. The J call is uncertain, as TRBJ2-2 better fits the DNA end. In germline, CDR1 is LGHNA, CDR2 YSLEER. The CDR3 is 19 residues long. The CDR3 spells CASSQDPTTFSGGAGELFF. The CDR3 bases are TGCGCCAGCAGCCAAGATCCCACCACATTTTCGGGGGGAGCCGGGGAGCTGTTTTTT.

The chain uses TRBV23-1 and TRBJ2-7; 9 bases match TRBD1. TRBV23-1 is known as an ORF, though its function is uncertain. This CDR3 is built from 16 residues. V was clipped by 6 bases and J by 5 bases; unmatched bases: 14. CDR3 protein: CASSQPRDRVVHEQYF. The CDR3 DNA sequence: TGCGCCAGCAGCCAACCCCGGGACAGGGTGGTCCACGAGCAGTACTTC.